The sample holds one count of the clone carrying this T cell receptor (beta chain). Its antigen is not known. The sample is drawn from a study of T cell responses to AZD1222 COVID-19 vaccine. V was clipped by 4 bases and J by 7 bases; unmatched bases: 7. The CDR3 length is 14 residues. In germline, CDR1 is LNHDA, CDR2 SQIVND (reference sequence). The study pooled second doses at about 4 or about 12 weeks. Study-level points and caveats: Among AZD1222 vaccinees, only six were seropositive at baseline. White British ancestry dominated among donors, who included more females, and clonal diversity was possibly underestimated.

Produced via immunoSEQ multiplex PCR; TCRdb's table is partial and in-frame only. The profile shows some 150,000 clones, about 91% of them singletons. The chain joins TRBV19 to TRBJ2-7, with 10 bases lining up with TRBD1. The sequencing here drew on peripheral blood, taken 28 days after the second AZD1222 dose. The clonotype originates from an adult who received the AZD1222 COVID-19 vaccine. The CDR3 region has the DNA TGTGCCAGTAGTACCCGACAGGGGGCGGCTGAGCAGTACTTC. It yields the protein CASSTRQGAAEQYF.